A single sample is the source of the 5 T cell receptor beta chains below, sequenced in a study of OX40 agonist ivuxolimab in advanced cancers. The method was immunoSEQ multiplex PCR; TCRdb's version includes in-frame clones alone and lacks a portion of them. The sample yields more than 85,000 clones, 91% seen once. Sequenced here: CD4+ or CD8+ T cells sorted from blood, sampled in a trial of the OX40 agonist ivuxolimab. Receptor source: an adult with an advanced solid tumor such as melanoma, head and neck, liver or kidney cancer.

V gene TRBV6-4 combines with J gene TRBJ2-1; 10 bases agree with TRBD2. The CDR3 has 17 residues. The junction had 4 bases not matched to a gene; V was cut back by 2 bases and J by 0 bases. Looked up from germline, CDR1 is MRHNA and CDR2 is SNTAGT. The DNA for the CDR3 is TGTGCCAGCAGTGACCAGGCTAGCGGGAGCTCCTACAATGAGCAGTTCTTC. This translates into CASSDQASGSSYNEQFF.

CDR3: CASSATGISNQPQHF. The DNA of the CDR3 is TGCGCCAGCAGCGCGACAGGGATTAGCAATCAGCCCCAGCATTTT. This sequence joins TRBV5-1 and TRBJ1-5, with TRBD1 identical over 7 bases. With 4 bases clipped from V and 0 bases from J, the junction kept 4 bases outside the gene matches. The germline V gene encodes CDR1 SGHRS and CDR2 YFSETQ. The CDR3 totals 15 residues.

This sequence joins TRBV7-8 and TRBJ2-5, with 15 bases matching TRBD2. V was clipped by 6 bases and J by 4 bases; unmatched bases: 6. CDR1 SGHVS and CDR2 FQNEAQ come from the germline V gene. The CDR3 is 16 residues long. This chain's CDR3 is CASRPGTSGRRETQYF. Here the CDR3 DNA reads TGTGCCAGCAGACCGGGGACTAGCGGGAGGAGAGAGACCCAGTACTTC.

The rearrangement joins TRBV21-1 to TRBJ2-3; TRBD1, the table's D call, was not compared with the DNA. TRBV21-1 is shown as a pseudogene. The CDR3 runs to 16 residues. This chain's CDR3 is CASSPGQAEEVDTQYF. The CDR3 DNA reads TGTGCCAGCAGCCCTGGACAGGCTGAAGAGGTGGATACGCAGTATTTT.

The V gene is TRBV19, the J gene TRBJ1-2; tentative D call: TRBD1 (6 bases). Germline CDR1 is LNHDA and CDR2 is SQIVND (reference sequence). The V and J ends lost 5 bases and 8 bases respectively, with 21 bases between them. The CDR3 spans 15 residues. The chain's CDR3 is CASSPTPDSPRGYTF. The CDR3, as DNA: TGTGCCAGTAGTCCGACTCCGGACAGTCCTCGGGGCTACACCTTC. Variable domain in full (rest from reference TRBV19 and TRBJ1-2): DGGITQSPKYLFRKEGQNVTLSCEQNLNHDAMYWYRQDPGQGLRLIYYSQIVNDFQKGDIAEGYSVSREKKESFPLTVTSAQKNPTAFYLCASSPTPDSPRGYTFGSGTRLTVV.